The 13 T cell receptor beta chains reported below all come from one sample, sequenced in a study of blood T cell repertoires in COVID-19. Sequenced by immunoSEQ multiplex PCR; TCRdb stores in-frame clones only, minus some. The table lists roughly 220,000 clones, about 87% of them singletons. Sequenced: PBMCs or T cells enriched from blood (not recorded which). These receptors all come from a woman aged 25 to 39 who had recovered from COVID-19.

V usage is TRBV11-3 and J usage is TRBJ2-1; 7 bases agree with TRBD1. Germline V CDR1 and CDR2: SGHNT, YENEEA. This CDR3 has 16 residues. J was trimmed by 3 bases and V by 1 base; bases with no gene match: 6. The CDR3 sequence is CASSLGSTGIYNEQFF. For the CDR3, the DNA is TGTGCCAGCAGCTTAGGATCGACAGGGATCTACAATGAGCAGTTCTTC.

The rearrangement joins TRBV5-1 to TRBJ1-1; possible D gene TRBD1, 5 bases. The CDR3 covers 14 residues. Germline V gene sequence: CDR1 SGHRS, CDR2 YFSETQ. V lost 3 bases and J 0 bases, leaving 9 bases between the germline ends. In DNA form, the CDR3 reads TGCGCCAGCAGCTCGGACATCGTGAACACTGAAGCTTTCTTT. Its protein product is CASSSDIVNTEAFF.

The chain has TRBV7-2 and TRBJ2-1; TRBD2 matches 12 bases. The CDR3 consists of 17 residues. CDR1 is SGHTA, CDR2 FQGNSA, per germline. V was clipped by 1 base and J by 5 bases; unmatched bases: 6. The CDR3 is CASSLVHLAGGNNEQFF. CDR3 in DNA: TGTGCCAGCAGCTTAGTTCATCTAGCGGGGGGGAACAATGAGCAGTTCTTC. Based on the CDR3 plus reference TRBV7-2 and TRBJ2-1, the full variable domain is GAGVSQSPSNKVTEKGKDVELRCDPISGHTALYWYRQSLGQGLEFLIYFQGNSAPDKSGLPSDRFSAERTGGSVSTLTIQRTQQEDSAVYLCASSLVHLAGGNNEQFFGPGTRLTVL.

CDR3: CASSQDPTNTDTQYF. DNA of the CDR3: TGTGCCAGCAGCCAAGACCCGACTAACACAGATACGCAGTATTTT. The rearrangement uses TRBV3-1 (or the pseudogene TRBV3-2) and TRBJ2-3, with D possibly TRBD2 on 5 matching bases. Per the germline V gene, CDR1 is LGHDT and CDR2 is YNNKEL (reference sequence). The germline V and J ends were trimmed by 0 bases and 2 bases, with 9 bases remaining between them. This CDR3 region has 15 residues.

J is TRBJ2-1 and V is TRBV7-9, with 15 nucleotides matching TRBD2. The V gene end was trimmed by 5 bases and the J gene end by 5 bases; junction bases not matched to a gene: 16. Germline CDR1 and CDR2: SEHNR and FQNEAQ (reference sequence). The CDR3 extends over 20 amino acids. The CDR3 spells CASSKEPWTSGGARDNEQFF. CDR3 coding DNA: TGTGCCAGCAGCAAAGAACCGTGGACTAGCGGGGGGGCCCGAGACAATGAGCAGTTCTTC.

V usage is TRBV6-6 and J usage is TRBJ1-2; D ambiguous. With 5 bases removed from V and 2 bases from J, the gap between germline ends came to 21 bases. The length of the CDR3 is 17 residues. CDR1 and CDR2 from the germline V gene are MNHNY and SVGAGI (reference sequence). CDR3 amino acids: CASSRSELLGRNYGYTF. CDR3 DNA sequence: TGTGCCAGCAGTCGCAGCGAGTTACTGGGGAGAAACTATGGCTACACCTTC.

The V and J genes are TRBV19 and TRBJ1-1; no firm D call. Germline V gene sequence: CDR1 LNHDA, CDR2 SQIVND (reference sequence). The CDR3 runs 13 residues. V was pared by 9 bases and J by 0 bases, with 11 bases between. CDR3 sequence reads: CASALTLNTEAFF. The CDR3 nucleotides read TGTGCCAGCGCGTTGACACTGAACACTGAAGCTTTCTTT.

The chain combines TRBV5-6 with TRBJ2-7; D is uncertain. The V gene lost 0 bases and the J gene lost 3 bases, with 7 bases spanning the gap. This CDR3 has 13 residues. Germline V gene data show CDR1 as SGHDT and CDR2 as YYEEEE. The CDR3 DNA reads as TGTGCCAGCAGCTTGGATCCGGGCTACGAGCAGTACTTC. Protein product: CASSLDPGYEQYF.

The chain carries TRBV6-1 and TRBJ1-2; D unresolved. Trimming took off 3 bases at V and 2 bases at J, with 7 bases between the two ends. The CDR3 totals 13 residues. Germline V lookup: CDR1 MNHNS, CDR2 SASEGT. CDR3 nucleotide sequence: TGTGCCAGCAGTGAGGAGGAGAACTATGGCTACACCTTC. It codes for CASSEEENYGYTF.

V is TRBV11-1 and J is TRBJ2-7, with D uncertain. Germline V gene lookup returns CDR1 SGHAT and CDR2 FQDESV (reference sequence). This CDR3 region has 14 residues. Trimming left V 6 bases short and J 5 bases short, with 17 bases between. CDR3 residues: CASRLATRVDEQYF. The CDR3 coding sequence is TGTGCCAGCAGACTCGCAACCCGGGTGGACGAGCAGTACTTC.

This chain connects TRBV6-2 or TRBV6-3 to TRBJ2-2; perhaps TRBD1 as D (5 bases). The CDR3 extends over 14 amino acids. CDR1 is MNHEY and CDR2 is SVGEGT in the germline V gene. V was shortened by 5 bases and J by 3 bases, with 10 bases between the two germline ends. The CDR3 nucleotides are TGTGCCAGCAGTGACAGCCCCGACACCGGGGAGCTGTTTTTT. It specifies CASSDSPDTGELFF.

The chain couples TRBV6-5 to TRBJ1-2; 9 bases align to TRBD1. The CDR3 is made up of 15 amino acids. Per germline, CDR1 MNHEY and CDR2 SVGAGI. The trim removed 2 bases at V and 7 bases at J, leaving 8 bases unmatched. CDR3 sequence (DNA): TGTGCCAGCAGTTACGCGCCGGGACAGGGTGGTGGCTACACCTTC. Translated, it gives CASSYAPGQGGGYTF.

This chain joins TRBV5-1 and TRBJ2-7; maybe TRBD1 (6 bases). The germline V gene encodes CDR1 SGHRS and CDR2 YFSETQ. The CDR3 totals 12 residues. V dropped 2 bases and J dropped 6 bases, with 9 bases sitting between them. The CDR3 reads CASSLQGFEQYF. Written as DNA, the CDR3 is TGCGCCAGCAGCTTACAGGGTTTCGAGCAGTACTTC.